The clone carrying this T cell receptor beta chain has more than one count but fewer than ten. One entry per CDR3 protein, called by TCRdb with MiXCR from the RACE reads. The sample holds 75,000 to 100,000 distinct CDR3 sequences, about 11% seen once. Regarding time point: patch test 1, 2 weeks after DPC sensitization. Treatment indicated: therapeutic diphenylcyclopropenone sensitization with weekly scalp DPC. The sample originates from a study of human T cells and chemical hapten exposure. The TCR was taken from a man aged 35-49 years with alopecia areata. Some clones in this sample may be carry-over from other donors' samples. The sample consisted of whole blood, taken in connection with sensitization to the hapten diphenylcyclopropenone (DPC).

CDR3 amino acids: CASSQDLVRTDTQYF. In DNA form, the CDR3 reads TGTGCCAGCAGCCAAGATCTGGTGCGCACAGATACGCAGTATTTT. J is TRBJ2-3 and V is TRBV14; no firm D call. The germline V gene has CDR1 SGHDN and CDR2 FVKESK. The length of the CDR3 is 15 residues. With 0 bases removed from V and 1 base from J, the gap between germline ends came to 8 bases.